The clone carrying this T cell receptor (beta chain) was counted a few times. Its antigen is currently unknown. Trimming removed 4 bases from V and 5 bases from J, with 18 bases in between. This CDR3 has 16 amino acids. The germline CDR1 and CDR2 sequences are SGHVS and FQNEAQ. The source of the sample is a study of T-cell memory formation after mild COVID-19. Study at large: The two donors had largely donor-specific TCR clusters. Study-level findings and limits: The appearance of some responding clones in pre-infection memory suggested that cross-reactive memory joined. Among contracting clones, CD4+ were mainly CM/EM and CD8+ enriched in EMRA. A second wave expanding day 15 to 37 was CD4+-biased; contracting clones were balanced.

MiXCR, run by TCRdb on the 5' RACE reads, gives a single entry per CDR3 protein. The data contain approximately 260,000 distinct CDR3 sequences, roughly 17% of them seen just once; the ten biggest clones take up approximately 20%. The receptor was isolated from a man in his late teens or twenties who had mild COVID-19 (a few samples of this study predate the infection). Cell type and time point are not known. The chain uses TRBV7-8 and TRBJ1-5; D perhaps matches TRBD1 (6 bases). Source material: PBMCs or a T cell subset sorted from them (not recorded which). The CDR3 sequence: CASSSEGGAPYQPQHF. The DNA of the CDR3 is TGTGCCAGCAGCTCGGAGGGGGGGGCGCCCTATCAGCCCCAGCATTTT.